Each of the 18 T cell receptor beta chains below was sequenced from the same sample in a study of blood T cell repertoires in COVID-19. Sequenced by immunoSEQ multiplex PCR; TCRdb stores in-frame clones only, minus some. This sample yields some 73,000 clones, of which around nine tenths are seen a single time; 6% to 6.5% belongs to the top ten. Sequenced material: peripheral blood. All receptors derive from a man older than 75 with COVID-19, enrolled during active disease.

V is TRBV19 and J is TRBJ1-5; TRBD1 aligns across 9 bases. This CDR3 has 15 residues. J gave up 2 bases and V 7 bases, and 6 bases lay outside the gene matches. The germline V gene encodes CDR1 LNHDA and CDR2 SQIVND (reference sequence). CDR3 region: CASITGGAGNQPQHF. CDR3 nucleotides: TGTGCCAGTATCACAGGGGGCGCAGGCAATCAGCCCCAGCATTTT.

CDR3 in amino acids: CASRLTGGGTEAFF. Here the CDR3 DNA reads TGTGCCAGCAGATTGACAGGGGGCGGCACTGAAGCTTTCTTT. V usage is TRBV6-5 and J usage is TRBJ1-1; 10 positions agree with TRBD1. After removal of 6 bases from V and 4 bases from J, the junction contained 5 bases not matched to a gene. The CDR3 is made up of 14 amino acids. The germline gives CDR1 MNHEY, CDR2 SVGAGI.

On this clone itself: Additional DNA sequences in this sample encode the identical CDR3. The V gene is TRBV10-3, the J gene TRBJ1-1, with 10 bases lining up with TRBD1. V lost 10 bases to trimming and J lost 5 bases; unmatched junction nucleotides: 4. Germline V gene sequence: CDR1 ENHRY, CDR2 SYGVKD. The CDR3 is made up of 12 amino acids. Written as DNA, the CDR3 is TGTGCCACGGGACAGGGGCTTACTGAAGCTTTCTTT. Its translation is CATGQGLTEAFF.

This clone has more than one count but fewer than ten. The chain carries TRBV18 and TRBJ1-6; TRBD1 is a possible D gene (5 bases). CDR1 KGHSH and CDR2 LQKENI come from the germline V gene. The CDR3 runs 13 residues. V lost 1 base to trimming and J lost 10 bases, with 8 bases between them. This chain's CDR3 is CASSPQGNSPLHF. The CDR3 DNA sequence: TGTGCCAGCTCACCACAGGGGAACTCACCCCTCCACTTT.

The chain uses TRBV14 and TRBJ2-3, with 8 bases that match TRBD2. The CDR3 contains 15 residues. Unmatched junction bases numbered 6, after V lost 3 bases and J lost 4 bases. In germline, CDR1 is SGHDN, CDR2 FVKESK. CDR3 region: CASSQGLGRADTQYF. CDR3 DNA: TGTGCCAGCAGCCAGGGACTAGGTCGGGCAGATACGCAGTATTTT.

This clone was seen just once. The CDR3 spells CASSVLGVGNTEAFF. The DNA for the CDR3 is TGTGCCAGCTCAGTGCTAGGGGTCGGGAACACTGAAGCTTTCTTT. The chain has TRBV18 and TRBJ1-1; perhaps TRBD1 as D (5 bases). This CDR3 region has 15 residues. The V end was cut by 5 bases, the J end by 1 base, with 14 bases between. Looked up from germline, CDR1 is KGHSH and CDR2 is LQKENI.

CDR3 nucleotide sequence: TGTGCCAGCACCCTAGTACAGGGCTATGGCTACACCTTC. Amino acid sequence: CASTLVQGYGYTF. V is TRBV6-6 and J is TRBJ1-2; D might be TRBD1 (6 bases). Trimming pared 7 bases from V and 4 bases from J, leaving 13 bases between. Germline CDR1 MNHNY, CDR2 SVGAGI (reference sequence). CDR3 length: 13 amino acids.

This rearrangement joins TRBV29-1 to TRBJ2-3, with D unresolved. Germline V gene data show CDR1 as SQVTM and CDR2 as ANQGSEA. The CDR3 is 12 amino acids. With 4 bases removed from V and 2 bases from J, the gap between germline ends came to 7 bases. Written as DNA, the CDR3 is TGCAGCGTTGGGCAGGACACAGATACGCAGTATTTT. This gives the protein CSVGQDTDTQYF.

The chain employs TRBV6-5 and TRBJ1-1; TRBD1 is a possible D gene (6 bases). CDR3 size: 11 residues. Germline values: CDR1 MNHEY, CDR2 SVGAGI. V dropped 4 bases and J dropped 8 bases, with 8 bases sitting between them. CDR3 coding DNA: TGTGCCAGCAGTTCGACAGGAGAAGCTTTCTTT. The encoded protein is CASSSTGEAFF.

This clone was counted once. The rearrangement links TRBV7-9 to TRBJ1-5, with D possibly matching TRBD1 (6 bases). Germline loops: CDR1 SEHNR, CDR2 FQNEAQ (reference sequence). V lost 4 bases and J 2 bases, leaving 12 bases between the germline ends. The CDR3 runs 15 residues. The CDR3 DNA reads TGTGCCAGCAGCTCGGACAGAAGTGGCAATCAGCCCCAGCATTTT. This translates into CASSSDRSGNQPQHF.

The V gene is TRBV4-3, the J gene TRBJ2-2; 9 bases align to TRBD1. After removal of 0 bases from V and 4 bases from J, the junction contained 3 bases not matched to a gene. The CDR3 loop spans 16 amino acids. Germline V CDR1 and CDR2: LGHNA, YSLEER. CDR3 bases: TGCGCCAGCAGCCAAGACGGGACAGGGTCCACCGGGGAGCTGTTTTTT. Protein product: CASSQDGTGSTGELFF.

The V call is TRBV5-4, the J call TRBJ2-3; 7 bases map to TRBD1. The ends lost 4 bases at V and 6 bases at J; junction bases unmatched: 5. This CDR3 is built from 13 residues. Germline V gives CDR1 SGHNT, CDR2 YYREEE (reference sequence). In nucleotides, the CDR3 is TGTGCCAGCAGCCCGACAGGGATTGATACGCAGTATTTT. Its protein is CASSPTGIDTQYF.

The chain joins TRBV29-1 to TRBJ2-7; 10 bases line up with TRBD1. Germline assignment: CDR1 SQVTM and CDR2 ANQGSEA. V was pared by 7 bases and J by 5 bases, with 8 bases of the junction left unmatched. This CDR3 has 13 residues. For the CDR3, the DNA is TGCAGCGCCGAGGGACAGGGGTCGAACGAGCAGTACTTC. Translating gives CSAEGQGSNEQYF.

This sequence joins TRBV7-9 and TRBJ2-5, with 10 bases fitting TRBD1. This CDR3 has 16 residues. V lost 5 bases to trimming and J lost 2 bases; unmatched junction nucleotides: 8. Germline CDR1 and CDR2: SEHNR and FQNEAQ (reference sequence). This CDR3 is CASSLFGTGVQETQYF. CDR3 nucleotides: TGTGCCAGCAGCCTTTTTGGGACAGGGGTGCAAGAGACCCAGTACTTC.

The rearrangement uses TRBV18 and TRBJ1-4, with D unresolved. Trimming shortened V by 5 bases and J by 5 bases, and 12 bases separated the two germline ends. There are 14 residues in the CDR3. Per germline, CDR1 KGHSH and CDR2 LQKENI. CDR3 nucleotides: TGTGCCAGCTCAACTTATGCGGGAAATGAAAAACTGTTTTTT. Its translation: CASSTYAGNEKLFF. Full variable domain (rest looked up from reference TRBV18 and TRBJ1-4): NAGVMQNPRHLVRRRGQEARLRCSPMKGHSHVYWYRQLPEEGLKFMVYLQKENIIDESGMPKERFSAEFPKEGPSILRIQQVVRGDSAAYFCASSTYAGNEKLFFGSGTQLSVL.

The chain recombines TRBV19 with TRBJ2-7, with D hard to call. Germline V CDR1 and CDR2: LNHDA, SQIVND (reference sequence). Trimming removed 7 bases at V and 5 bases at J, with 18 bases between. The CDR3 runs 14 residues. The CDR3 spells CASTQHDKPHEQYF. The DNA for the CDR3 is TGTGCCAGTACCCAACATGACAAGCCCCACGAGCAGTACTTC.

The rearrangement joins TRBV1 to TRBJ1-1. TRBV1 is described as a pseudogene. The CDR3 has 17 residues. The CDR3 here is CTSSQDGGSGVNTEAFF. The CDR3 DNA reads as TGCACCAGCAGCCAAGACGGAGGGAGCGGGGTGAACACTGAAGCTTTCTTT.

V gene TRBV27 combines with J gene TRBJ2-7, with 13 bases lining up with TRBD2. V lost 5 bases to trimming and J lost 2 bases; unmatched junction nucleotides: 6. In germline, CDR1 is MNHEY, CDR2 SMNVEV (reference sequence). CDR3 length: 16 residues. CDR3 bases: TGTGCCAGCAGTCAAGGGACTAGCGGGGCCCCCTACGAGCAGTACTTC. Translated: CASSQGTSGAPYEQYF.